The rows below give T cell receptor beta chains drawn from one sample of a study of OX40 agonist ivuxolimab in advanced cancers. Method: immunoSEQ multiplex PCR; TCRdb's copy keeps in-frame clones and lacks some. This table holds about 36,000 clones, around 73% found once. The sample was CD4+ or CD8+ T cells sorted from blood, taken in a trial of the OX40 agonist ivuxolimab. These receptors originate from an adult with an advanced solid tumor such as melanoma, head and neck, liver or kidney cancer. The CDR3 runs from the conserved cysteine through the conserved F or W. D genes are given only for firm matches. Size is stated for part of the rows, as once, few or many counts, or as a class when the clone is expanded.

v_call	clone_size	d_call	j_call	cdr3_aa	cdr3_nt
TRBV12-2	few	.	TRBJ1-2	CASRLKGSRKPYGYTF	TGTGCAAGTCGCTTAAAAGGTTCTAGAAAACCCTATGGCTACACCTTC
TRBV25-1	.	.	TRBJ2-2	CASSEITTGELFF	TGTGCCAGCAGTGAAATTACAACGGGGGAGCTGTTTTTT
TRBV2	.	.	TRBJ1-5	CASSDGVRGVDQPQHF	TGTGCCAGCAGTGACGGGGTAAGAGGGGTGGATCAGCCCCAGCATTTT
TRBV27	.	TRBD2	TRBJ2-7	CASSFLRGGLGVEQYF	TGTGCCAGCAGTTTCTTGCGGGGGGGGCTTGGTGTCGAGCAGTACTTC
TRBV4-1	.	.	TRBJ2-4	CASSQEEGREAIQYF	TGCGCCAGCAGCCAAGAGGAGGGCAGGGAGGCCATTCAGTACTTC
TRBV7-9	.	.	TRBJ2-2	CASSPHQLTTTYTGELFF	TGTGCCAGCTCCCCACACCAATTGACAACAACGTATACCGGGGAGCTGTTTTTT
TRBV27	.	.	TRBJ2-1	CASSLLGNEQFF	TGTGCCAGCAGTTTATTGGGCAATGAGCAGTTCTTC
TRBV28	.	TRBD1	TRBJ2-7	CASSLLLGQGAYEQYF	TGTGCCAGCAGTTTGTTATTGGGACAGGGGGCTTACGAGCAGTACTTC
TRBV7-9	.	TRBD1	TRBJ1-6	CASRGGTGVSPLHF	TGTGCCAGCAGGGGAGGGACAGGCGTATCACCCCTCCACTTT
TRBV27	few	.	TRBJ1-2	CASSLRDGNGYTF	TGTGCCAGCAGTTTAAGGGACGGGAATGGCTACACCTTC
TRBV5-6	.	.	TRBJ2-5	CASSNPQETQYF	TGTGCCAGCAGCAACCCGCAAGAGACCCAGTACTTC
TRBV7-9	.	.	TRBJ1-2	CASSLDRDYGYTF	TGTGCCAGCAGCTTAGACCGGGACTATGGCTACACCTTC
TRBV6-1	.	.	TRBJ2-5	CASISRGTQYF	TGTGCCAGCATTTCACGGGGGACCCAGTACTTC
TRBV5-1	.	.	TRBJ1-1	CASSLAYGGRFNTEAFF	TGCGCCAGCAGCTTGGCGTATGGGGGACGGTTCAACACTGAAGCTTTCTTT
TRBV7-3	.	.	TRBJ2-3	CASSSIGGASTDTQYF	TGTGCCAGCAGCTCCATTGGTGGGGCTAGCACAGATACGCAGTATTTT
TRBV4-1	few	.	TRBJ1-2	CASSQDQSANYGYTF	TGCGCCAGCAGCCAAGATCAATCTGCTAACTATGGCTACACCTTC
TRBV27	.	TRBD1	TRBJ2-2	CASSSGTVAPGELFF	TGTGCCAGCAGTTCCGGGACAGTGGCCCCCGGGGAGCTGTTTTTT
TRBV7-8	.	TRBD2	TRBJ2-1	CASIRLADSSYNEQFF	TGTGCCAGCATCCGACTAGCGGATAGCTCCTACAATGAGCAGTTCTTC
TRBV19	.	.	TRBJ1-5	CASSIVLGSNQPQHF	TGTGCCAGTAGTATTGTTTTGGGTAGCAATCAGCCCCAGCATTTT
TRBV2	.	.	TRBJ2-1	CASTYSESSYNEQFF	TGTGCCAGCACTTATAGCGAGAGCTCCTACAATGAGCAGTTCTTC
TRBV6-6	.	.	TRBJ2-1	CASSYGSEQFF	TGTGCCAGCAGTTACGGCTCTGAGCAGTTCTTC
TRBV28	once	TRBD2	TRBJ2-5	CASSPTLAAYQETQYF	TGTGCCAGCAGTCCTACACTAGCGGCCTACCAAGAGACCCAGTACTTC
TRBV27	few	TRBD2	TRBJ2-4	CASSLSRGGKNIQYF	TGTGCCAGCAGTTTATCGCGGGGGGGCAAAAACATTCAGTACTTC
TRBV4-1	.	TRBD2	TRBJ2-7	CASSQGGPAGGPYEQYF	TGCGCCAGCAGCCAAGGGGGGCCAGCGGGGGGTCCCTACGAGCAGTACTTC
TRBV10-3	.	TRBD1	TRBJ2-7	CAISETATGFEQYF	TGTGCCATCAGTGAGACAGCGACAGGGTTCGAGCAGTACTTC
TRBV7-2	once	.	TRBJ2-1	CASSLAKGNEQFF	TGTGCCAGCAGCTTAGCAAAGGGCAATGAGCAGTTCTTC
TRBV2	.	.	TRBJ2-2	CASKDGRGTGELFF	TGTGCCAGCAAAGACGGGAGAGGTACCGGGGAGCTGTTTTTT
TRBV10-1	few	.	TRBJ2-2	CASSETYTGELFF	TGCGCCAGCAGTGAGACGTACACCGGGGAGCTGTTTTTT
TRBV9	.	.	TRBJ2-7	CASSAGGPDEQYF	TGTGCCAGCAGCGCTGGAGGTCCCGACGAGCAGTACTTC
TRBV9	medium-sized	.	TRBJ2-7	CASSVEGMGEQYF	TGTGCCAGCAGCGTAGAGGGGATGGGCGAGCAGTACTTC
TRBV7-2	few	.	TRBJ2-7	CASSQGWPYEQYF	TGTGCCAGCTCCCAAGGGTGGCCCTACGAGCAGTACTTC
TRBV5-4	.	.	TRBJ1-2	CASSAYYGYTF	TGTGCCAGCAGCGCCTACTATGGCTACACCTTC
TRBV19	.	.	TRBJ1-1	CASSIQFNTEAFF	TGTGCCAGTAGTATCCAGTTCAACACTGAAGCTTTCTTT
TRBV28	.	TRBD1	TRBJ2-7	CASSFGQGIGEQYF	TGTGCCAGCAGTTTCGGACAGGGTATCGGAGAGCAGTACTTC
TRBV30	.	.	TRBJ2-7	CAWSQGGGPYEQYF	TGTGCCTGGAGCCAGGGGGGAGGGCCCTACGAGCAGTACTTC
TRBV5-4	once	.	TRBJ1-2	CASSPLGGPLVYGYTF	TGTGCCAGCAGCCCTCTGGGGGGGCCTCTTGTCTATGGCTACACCTTC
TRBV6-1	few	.	TRBJ1-5	CASSEWETEGQPQHF	TGTGCCAGCAGTGAATGGGAGACAGAGGGGCAGCCCCAGCATTTT
TRBV28	.	.	TRBJ2-2	CASSLKGTYTGELFF	TGTGCCAGCAGTTTGAAAGGGACGTACACCGGGGAGCTGTTTTTT
TRBV6-6	.	TRBD1	TRBJ1-2	CASSYSKGAGYTF	TGTGCCAGCAGTTACTCGAAGGGGGCTGGCTACACCTTC
TRBV19	.	.	TRBJ2-1	CASSILGNYNEQFF	TGTGCCAGTAGTATATTAGGGAATTACAATGAGCAGTTCTTC
TRBV2	large	.	TRBJ1-1	CASSEWATPGTEAFF	TGTGCCAGCAGTGAGTGGGCCACCCCGGGCACTGAAGCTTTCTTT
TRBV30	.	.	TRBJ2-1	CAWRPAGPYNEQFF	TGTGCCTGGAGGCCCGCCGGACCTTACAATGAGCAGTTCTTC
TRBV2	.	TRBD1	TRBJ2-7	CASSLTGAHEQYF	TGTGCCAGCAGTCTGACAGGGGCCCACGAGCAGTACTTC
TRBV13	.	TRBD2	TRBJ2-5	CASSSRLAGGGETQYF	TGTGCCAGCAGCTCCAGACTAGCGGGAGGCGGTGAGACCCAGTACTTC
TRBV6-5	.	.	TRBJ2-1	CASSYLVGDYNEQFF	TGTGCCAGCAGTTACCTGGTCGGAGATTACAATGAGCAGTTCTTC
TRBV7-9	.	.	TRBJ2-7	CASSWGREQYF	TGTGCCAGCAGCTGGGGTCGGGAGCAGTACTTC
TRBV6-1	.	TRBD2	TRBJ2-1	CASSVSGTSGRGDEQFF	TGTGCCAGCAGTGTCTCCGGGACTAGCGGGAGGGGGGATGAGCAGTTCTTC
TRBV6-5	.	.	TRBJ2-7	CASSYSINSFSYEQYF	TGTGCCAGCAGTTACTCGATTAATTCGTTTTCCTACGAGCAGTACTTC
TRBV19	.	TRBD1	TRBJ1-5	CASSMGQGAQPQHF	TGTGCCAGTAGTATGGGACAGGGGGCCCAGCCCCAGCATTTT
TRBV7-6	few	TRBD1	TRBJ2-5	CASSYRGRETQYF	TGTGCCAGCAGCTACAGGGGAAGGGAGACCCAGTACTTC
TRBV4-1	.	TRBD1	TRBJ2-7	CASSRGPGQVYEQYF	TGCGCCAGCAGCCGAGGACCGGGACAGGTCTACGAGCAGTACTTC
TRBV27	.	.	TRBJ1-1	CASSLTETTEAFF	TGTGCCAGCAGTTTAACAGAGACCACTGAAGCTTTCTTT
TRBV10-2	.	.	TRBJ2-7	CASSPRDAYEQYF	TGCGCCAGCAGCCCCCGGGACGCCTACGAGCAGTACTTC
TRBV9	.	TRBD1	TRBJ2-7	CASSGTGDLLYEQYF	TGTGCCAGCAGCGGAACAGGGGACCTCCTCTACGAGCAGTACTTC
TRBV20-1	.	.	TRBJ1-2	CSAPLSDGYTF	TGCAGTGCCCCCCTCTCTGACGGCTACACCTTC